The 30 T cell receptor beta chains in this list originate from one sample, sequenced in a study of molecular identifiers for immune sequencing clone quantification. Each CDR3 protein is one row after TCRdb ran MiXCR on the PCR reads. Of tens of thousands of distinct CDR3 sequences in the sample, around a quarter are singletons; the top ten hold 0.78%. Material: naive CD8+ T cells from blood, with Jurkat cell RNA spiked in. The subset was: FACS-sorted CD8+CD4-CCR7+CD45RA+ naive T cells. The receptors here all came from a human donor in good health. Some libraries in this study had Jurkat cell RNA spiked in.

Ten or more counts support this clonotype. The V call is TRBV27, the J call TRBJ2-7; no definite D call. Trimming stripped 2 bases from V and 4 bases from J, with 9 bases between. Germline values: CDR1 MNHEY, CDR2 SMNVEV (reference sequence). The CDR3 spans 13 residues. This CDR3 is CASSLVQRYEQYF. CDR3 DNA: TGTGCCAGCAGTTTAGTACAGAGATACGAGCAGTACTTC.

This clonotype was picked up many times. This chain links TRBV6-5 with TRBJ2-3; D remains unclear. The CDR3 is made up of 14 amino acids. With 0 bases removed from V and 2 bases from J, the gap between germline ends came to 6 bases. Germline lookup yields CDR1 MNHEY and CDR2 SVGAGI. The CDR3 protein is CASSYSADTDTQYF. CDR3 DNA: TGTGCCAGCAGTTACTCGGCAGACACAGATACGCAGTATTTT.

The chain recombines TRBV4-2 with TRBJ1-1; D unclear. Between the trimmed V and J ends, which lost 4 bases and 1 base, there was a span of 10 bases. The CDR3 is made up of 14 amino acids. Germline V gene sequence: CDR1 LGHNA, CDR2 YNFKEQ. CDR3 in amino acids: CASSLVKTNTEAFF. For the CDR3, the DNA is TGTGCCAGCAGCCTAGTTAAGACGAACACTGAAGCTTTCTTT.

This clonotype was found a few times. V usage is TRBV19 and J usage is TRBJ2-3; TRBD2 matches 9 bases. V lost 3 bases, J lost 3 bases, and 4 bases stayed unmatched. This CDR3 comprises 15 residues. Per germline, CDR1 LNHDA and CDR2 SQIVND (reference sequence). As DNA, the CDR3 is TGTGCCAGTAGTATGCTAGCGGGAAGGACAGATACGCAGTATTTT. Translation gives CASSMLAGRTDTQYF.

Concerning this clonotype itself: Since a much larger clone is just one base distant, this may be a read error. V is TRBV6-2 or TRBV6-3 and J is TRBJ1-1; perhaps TRBD1 as D (5 bases). CDR1 MNHEY and CDR2 SVGEGT come from the germline V gene. The length of the CDR3 is 12 residues. Trimming shortened V by 6 bases and J by 5 bases, and 10 bases separated the two germline ends. Here the CDR3 reads CASSRGSTEAFF. CDR3 sequence (DNA): TGTGCCAGCAGCCGGGGGTCGACTGAAGCTTTCTTT.

This clonotype was seen more than once but under ten times. The chain is built from TRBV4-3 and TRBJ1-5, with D hard to call. V dropped 0 bases and J dropped 0 bases, with 9 bases sitting between them. Germline V lookup: CDR1 LGHNA, CDR2 YSLEER. This CDR3 is 16 amino acids long. The CDR3 region has the DNA TGCGCCAGCAGCCAAGATAAAGCATATAGCAATCAGCCCCAGCATTTT. Amino acid sequence: CASSQDKAYSNQPQHF.

In this sample, this clonotype turned up a few times. The chain combines TRBV12-3 or TRBV12-4 with TRBJ2-7; possible D gene TRBD2, 6 bases. V lost 5 bases and J 2 bases, leaving 19 bases between the germline ends. The CDR3 sequence is 16 residues long. The CDR3 DNA follows: TGTGCCAGCAGTCCACTGGCGGGGCTTATCACCTACGAGCAGTACTTC. Its translation: CASSPLAGLITYEQYF.

In this sample, this clonotype turned up once. This clone may be a read error of a much larger clone one base away. V is TRBV5-1 and J is TRBJ2-5; 11 bases align to TRBD2. The CDR3 covers 14 residues. Germline V lookup: CDR1 SGHRS, CDR2 YFSETQ. The CDR3 DNA sequence: TGCGCCAGCCGTCTAGCGGGAGGTCAAGAGAACCAGTACTTC. It yields the protein CASRLAGGQENQYF.

At least ten counts were recorded for this clonotype. The V gene is TRBV19, the J gene TRBJ2-1; 9 bases agree with TRBD2. The CDR3 is 14 amino acids. Germline CDR1 is LNHDA and CDR2 is SQIVND (reference sequence). J lost 7 bases, V lost 5 bases, and 6 bases had no gene match. CDR3 residues: CASSYPSGVNEQFF. In DNA form, the CDR3 reads TGTGCCAGTAGTTATCCTAGCGGGGTTAATGAGCAGTTCTTC. Complete variable domain (other parts from reference TRBV19 and TRBJ2-1): DGGITQSPKYLFRKEGQNVTLSCEQNLNHDAMYWYRQDPGQGLRLIYYSQIVNDFQKGDIAEGYSVSREKKESFPLTVTSAQKNPTAFYLCASSYPSGVNEQFFGPGTRLTVL.

This clonotype was recorded many times. This chain connects TRBV5-1 to TRBJ1-3, with 7 bases lining up with TRBD1. V shed 0 bases and J 0 bases; nucleotides not matched to a gene: 3. Per germline, CDR1 SGHRS and CDR2 YFSETQ. This CDR3 comprises 16 residues. The CDR3 spells CASSLEGQSSGNTIYF. The CDR3 DNA reads as TGCGCCAGCAGCTTGGAGGGACAGAGCTCTGGAAACACCATATATTTT.

The gene calls are TRBV7-9 and TRBJ2-7; 8 bases are a match to TRBD2. The CDR3 has 17 amino acids. V lost 4 bases, J lost 1 base, and 12 bases stayed unmatched. Looked up from germline, CDR1 is SEHNR and CDR2 is FQNEAQ (reference sequence). CDR3 nucleotides: TGTGCCAGCAGCTCGGGACCAGCGGGGGTACCTTCCTACGAGCAGTACTTC. Its protein product is CASSSGPAGVPSYEQYF.

This clonotype occurred many times. The chain uses TRBV20-1 and TRBJ2-7; 8 nucleotides line up with TRBD2. With V trimmed by 2 bases and J by 1 base, 1 base remained unmatched. Germline V lookup: CDR1 DFQATT, CDR2 SNEGSKA (reference sequence). The CDR3 runs to 13 residues. The DNA for the CDR3 is TGCAGTGCTAGAACGGGGGGGTCCTACGAGCAGTACTTC. Encoded protein: CSARTGGSYEQYF.

This clonotype was detected many times. This chain uses TRBV6-6 with TRBJ2-3, with D hard to call. The germline V gene encodes CDR1 MNHNY and CDR2 SVGAGI (reference sequence). The CDR3 covers 15 residues. V lost 0 bases and J 1 base, leaving 8 bases between the germline ends. The CDR3 coding sequence is TGTGCCAGCAGTTACTCGGTGCGCGGCACAGATACGCAGTATTTT. Encoded protein: CASSYSVRGTDTQYF.

For this clonotype: An end of the junction differs from the germline gene, which may be a read error. The chain is built from TRBV7-6 and TRBJ1-1, with 8 bases fitting TRBD1. This CDR3 is 15 amino acids long. CDR1 SGHVS and CDR2 FNYEAQ come from the germline V gene. CDR3 in amino acids: CASGTPGGVIPEALF. The CDR3 coding sequence is TGTGCCAGCGGCACCCCAGGGGGCGTCATCCCTGAAGCTCTCTTT.

This clonotype was seen a handful of times. The V and J genes are TRBV6-2 or TRBV6-3 and TRBJ2-3, with 9 bases lining up with TRBD2. The germline CDR1 and CDR2 sequences are MNHEY and SVGEGT. The CDR3 length is 14 residues. Losses at the gene ends were 6 bases for V and 1 base for J; bases not matched to a gene: 2. CDR3 in amino acids: CASRIAGGTDTQYF. For the CDR3, the DNA is TGTGCCAGCAGGATAGCGGGAGGCACAGATACGCAGTATTTT.

This clonotype was seen more than once but under ten times. The chain couples TRBV9 to TRBJ2-7; D unresolved. Germline CDR1 SGDLS, CDR2 YYNGEE. V shed 0 bases and J shed 4 bases, with 11 bases lying between them. This CDR3 contains 14 residues. DNA for the CDR3: TGTGCCAGCAGCGTAGGCGTCAATCAGTACGAGCAGTACTTC. Its protein product is CASSVGVNQYEQYF.

This clonotype showed up just a few times. The chain uses TRBV7-9 and TRBJ1-1, with 9 bases lining up with TRBD1. The germline V gene encodes CDR1 SEHNR and CDR2 FQNEAQ (reference sequence). The CDR3 is made up of 13 amino acids. V lost 5 bases to trimming and J lost 7 bases; unmatched junction nucleotides: 5. CDR3 coding DNA: TGTGCCAGCAGCCCCCCGGGACAGGGTGAAGCTTTCTTT. This codes for CASSPPGQGEAFF. Full variable domain (outside the CDR3, taken from reference TRBV7-9 and TRBJ1-1): DTGVSQNPRHKITKRGQNVTFRCDPISEHNRLYWYRQTLGQGPEFLTYFQNEAQLEKSRLLSDRFSAERPKGSFSTLEIQRTEQGDSAMYLCASSPPGQGEAFFGQGTRLTVV.

The rearrangement uses TRBV12-3 or TRBV12-4 and TRBJ2-6; 9 nucleotides agree with TRBD1. V lost 2 bases to trimming and J lost 2 bases; unmatched junction nucleotides: 4. The CDR3 sequence is 17 residues long. CDR3 sequence (DNA): TGTGCCAGCAGTTTACACAGGGGGCAAGCTGGGGCCAACGTCCTGACTTTC. Amino acids: CASSLHRGQAGANVLTF.

This chain links TRBV12-3 or TRBV12-4 with TRBJ2-7, with 8 positions matching TRBD2. V dropped 5 bases and J dropped 3; count of bases not matched to a gene: 6. The CDR3 covers 14 residues. CDR3 amino acids: CASSPPGGIYEQYF. CDR3 in DNA: TGTGCCAGCAGTCCCCCGGGGGGGATCTACGAGCAGTACTTC.

This clonotype was seen repeatedly, ten times or more. The J gene is TRBJ2-7, the V gene TRBV11-2, with 7 bases that match TRBD1. V dropped 5 bases and J dropped 1; count of bases not matched to a gene: 2. This CDR3 has 13 amino acids. The germline gives CDR1 SGHAT, CDR2 FQNNGV. The CDR3 nucleotides are TGTGCCAGCAGCACGACAGGGTCCTACGAGCAGTACTTC. This translates into CASSTTGSYEQYF. Drawing the rest from reference TRBV11-2 and TRBJ2-7, the complete variable domain is EAGVAQSPRYKIIEKRQSVAFWCNPISGHATLYWYQQILGQGPKLLIQFQNNGVVDDSQLPKDRFSAERLKGVDSTLKIQPAKLEDSAVYLCASSTTGSYEQYFGPGTRLTVT.

At least ten counts were recorded for this clonotype. The chain couples TRBV19 to TRBJ1-1; D possibly corresponds to TRBD1 (5 bases). The length of the CDR3 is 14 residues. The germline CDR1 and CDR2 sequences are LNHDA and SQIVND (reference sequence). The V gene lost 7 bases and the J gene lost 2 bases, with 14 bases spanning the gap. The DNA for the CDR3 is TGTGCCAGTACCATGGGGAGGGGTAACACTGAAGCTTTCTTT. Translated, it gives CASTMGRGNTEAFF.

Only a few counts were recorded for this clonotype. This chain uses TRBV11-3 with TRBJ2-3; TRBD2 agrees at 10 bases. From germline, CDR1 is SGHNT and CDR2 YENEEA. V lost 1 base, J lost 5 bases, and 6 bases stayed unmatched. The CDR3 totals 16 residues. The CDR3 sequence is CASSLGSGGAGDTQYF. CDR3 nucleotide sequence: TGTGCCAGCAGCTTAGGGAGCGGGGGGGCCGGAGATACGCAGTATTTT.

For this clonotype: Since a much larger clone is just one base distant, this may be a read error. This chain uses TRBV12-3 or TRBV12-4 with TRBJ1-5; D gene ambiguous. The CDR3 runs to 12 residues. CDR3 sequence: CAGSDGDQPQHF. CDR3 sequence (DNA): TGTGCCGGCAGCGATGGGGATCAGCCCCAGCATTTT.

The genes are TRBV5-6 and TRBJ1-6; tentative D call: TRBD1 (6 bases). This CDR3 spans 17 amino acids. Germline V lookup: CDR1 SGHDT, CDR2 YYEEEE. Trimming stripped 3 bases from V and 4 bases from J, with 17 bases between. CDR3 nucleotides: TGTGCCAGCAGCTCATTTAGCCGGGACACTTATAATTCACCCCTCCACTTT. Amino acids: CASSSFSRDTYNSPLHF.

On this clonotype itself: One end of the junction does not line up with germline, which may come from a read error. The chain uses TRBV29-1 and TRBJ2-7, with TRBD1 as a possible D gene (8 bases). The CDR3 consists of 16 residues. Germline V gene data show CDR1 as SQVTM and CDR2 as ANQGSEA. The DNA for the CDR3 is TGCAGCGTCCGCGGGGGAACAGGGGGTTCCTCCGCCGAGCAGTCCTTC. Protein product: CSVRGGTGGSSAEQSF.

This clonotype was recorded a few times. The genes are TRBV19 and TRBJ1-5, with TRBD1 matching over 8 bases. Germline loops: CDR1 LNHDA, CDR2 SQIVND (reference sequence). This CDR3 comprises 15 residues. Losses at the gene ends were 3 bases for V and 7 bases for J; bases not matched to a gene: 8. CDR3 region: CASSISSRGPQPQHF. CDR3 DNA: TGTGCCAGTAGTATTAGTAGCAGGGGGCCCCAGCCCCAGCATTTT.

The chain carries TRBV19 and TRBJ2-7; 8 nucleotides line up with TRBD2. This CDR3 has 14 amino acids. V trimming: 5 bases; J trimming: 2 bases; junction bases outside the gene matches: 5. From germline, CDR1 is LNHDA and CDR2 SQIVND (reference sequence). The CDR3 region is CASSWGLEPYEQYF. The CDR3 coding sequence is TGTGCCAGTAGTTGGGGACTAGAACCCTACGAGCAGTACTTC.

This clonotype was observed at least ten times. The chain links TRBV23-1 to TRBJ2-4, with 10 bases matching TRBD1. TRBV23-1 is identified as an open reading frame with a role that is uncertain. This CDR3 has 14 amino acids. The ends lost 8 bases at V and 8 bases at J; junction bases unmatched: 9. The CDR3 DNA reads TGCGCCAGCGACAACCGGGACAGGGGTCACATTCAGTACTTC. This sequence encodes CASDNRDRGHIQYF.

There are a few counts of this clonotype. The gene calls are TRBV5-1 and TRBJ2-2; no reliable D call. Deletions cut 7 bases from V and 2 bases from J, with 12 bases between. The CDR3 length is 14 residues. Per germline, CDR1 SGHRS and CDR2 YFSETQ. DNA of the CDR3: TGCGCCAGCCAAGGATGGTCAAACACCGGGGAGCTGTTTTTT. This encodes CASQGWSNTGELFF.

This clonotype was counted only a few times. CDR3 amino acids: CASSHHTGAIYEQYF. Here the CDR3 DNA reads TGTGCCAGCAGCCATCACACAGGGGCGATCTACGAGCAGTACTTC. The chain uses TRBV14 and TRBJ2-7; 7 positions agree with TRBD1. The CDR3 runs to 15 residues. CDR1 is SGHDN and CDR2 is FVKESK in the germline V gene. V lost 3 bases and J lost 3; bases outside the gene matches: 8.